The entry below gives a single TCR beta chain sequence along with its context. Clones were read by immunoSEQ multiplex PCR, and TCRdb kept only the in-frame ones, dropping some. The sample consists of 100,000 or so clones, about 82% of them appearing once. The source of the sample is a study of blood T cell repertoires in COVID-19. Study at large: Sites in the United States, Italy and Spain provided acute and convalescent COVID-19 samples. The cDNA or gDNA used as material had been derived from T cells, B-cell-depleted T cells, or PBMCs.

This CDR3 spans 16 amino acids. Germline V gene sequence: CDR1 SGHVS, CDR2 FQNEAQ. The junction had 6 bases not matched to a gene; V was cut back by 1 base and J by 1 base. The J gene is TRBJ2-7, the V gene TRBV7-8; TRBD1 matches 8 bases. The sequenced sample was peripheral blood. This TCR came from a man in his forties or fifties with active or convalescent COVID-19. The CDR3 spells CASSLGVGQASYEQYF. CDR3 DNA sequence: TGTGCCAGCAGCTTAGGAGTGGGACAGGCTTCCTACGAGCAGTACTTC. Using reference TRBV7-8 and TRBJ2-7 for the parts outside the CDR3, the full variable domain is GAGVSQSPRYKVAKRGQDVALRCDPISGHVSLFWYQQALGQGPEFLTYFQNEAQLDKSGLPSDRFFAERPEGSVSTLKIQRTQQEDSAVYLCASSLGVGQASYEQYFGPGTRLTVT.